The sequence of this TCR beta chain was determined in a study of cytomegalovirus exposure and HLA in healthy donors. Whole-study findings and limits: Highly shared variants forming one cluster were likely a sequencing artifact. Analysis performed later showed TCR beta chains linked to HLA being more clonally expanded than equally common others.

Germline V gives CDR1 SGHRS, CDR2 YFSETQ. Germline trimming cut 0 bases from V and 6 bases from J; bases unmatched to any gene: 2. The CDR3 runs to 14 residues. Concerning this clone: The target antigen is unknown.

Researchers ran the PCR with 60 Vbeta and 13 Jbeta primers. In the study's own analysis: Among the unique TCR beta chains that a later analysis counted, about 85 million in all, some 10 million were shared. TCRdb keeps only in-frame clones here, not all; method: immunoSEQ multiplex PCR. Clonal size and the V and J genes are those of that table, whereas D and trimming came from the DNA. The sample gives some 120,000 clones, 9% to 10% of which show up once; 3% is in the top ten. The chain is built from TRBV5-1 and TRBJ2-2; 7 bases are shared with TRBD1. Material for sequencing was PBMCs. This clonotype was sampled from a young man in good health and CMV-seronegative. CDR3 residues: CASSLGGGSGELFF. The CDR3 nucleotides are TGCGCCAGCAGCTTGGGAGGGGGCTCCGGGGAGCTGTTTTTT.